A selection of T cell receptor beta chains follows, all from one sample in a study of shared clonotypes between healthy human individuals. Profiling relied on immunoSEQ multiplex PCR, and the TCRdb table lists in-frame clones only, not all of them. The table includes roughly 810,000 clones, about 96% detected once. The source material was naive CD8+ T cells sorted from blood. The receptors were sampled from a man under 40 in good health. The CDR3 runs from the conserved cysteine through the conserved F or W. Rows may omit the clone size; those that give it use once, few, many or a size class.

>16|-|TRBV27
CASSQSTAPPPDEQYF
>13|-|TRBV27
CASSLTRTYEQYF
>14|-|TRBV28
CASSLSGRGSEAFF
>16|-|TRBV10-1
CASSDPGTGKPYEQYF
>15|-|TRBV6-6
CASSYGRRLTDTQYF
>12|-|TRBV29-1
CSVEDTVYGYTF
>14|few|TRBV2
CASSEVPTNYGYTF
>16|-|TRBV5-1
CASSWSRGAHRDTQYF
>13|-|TRBV27
CASSFPGGRGQFF
>17|-|TRBV6-1
CASSEGRGYASTDTQYF
>16|-|TRBV5-4
CASSLAGDGHSYEQYF
>14|-|TRBV27
CASGPGTSGYEQYF
>15|-|TRBV6-1
CASIQPRGRGDEQYF
>15|once|TRBV29-1
CSVEEVKGASDTQYF
>16|-|TRBV6-5
CASNYLRGLGTDTQYF
>16|-|TRBV5-4
CASSLVLAGVTDTQYF
>14|-|TRBV9
CASSADYSTYEQYF
>13|-|TRBV29-1
CSVTGTGITEAFF
>12|-|TRBV7-8
CASSPGGNEQFF
>16|-|TRBV5-4
CASSLDLGEDPYEQYF
>14|-|TRBV7-9
CASSPTGGDDGYTF
>13|-|TRBV15
CATSSGDQETQYF
>13|-|TRBV27
CASSLRTAYEQYF
>14|-|TRBV28
CASSHAGRHYEQYF
>12|-|TRBV18
CASSPSSGELFF
>15|once|TRBV5-8
CASSFRDRVNYGYTF
>17|-|TRBV5-1
CASSQMGLAGGEHEQYF
>14|-|TRBV5-4
CASSFSGSYNEQFF
>14|once|TRBV6-5
CASSYRSGDGELFF
>12|-|TRBV2
CASIGGSYEQYF
>14|-|TRBV27
CASRRLANTDTQYF
>13|-|TRBV29-1
CSVPGQVSTEAFF
>14|once|TRBV27
CASRNLATNEKLFF
>17|-|TRBV5-4
CASSLQGLPGHGLTQYF
>19|once|TRBV21-1
CASRNSEGGVRGANQPQHF
>13|-|TRBV7-8
CASSPRGVGGLFF
>17|-|TRBV27
CASSLTGEYSGANVLTF
>14|-|TRBV27
CASSSNSYTGELFF
>20|-|TRBV15
CATSGYYGTSGSGDTGELFF
>15|once|TRBV29-1
CSVGRNPPSQNGYTF
>13|once|TRBV5-1
CASSLAGVNEQFF
>13|-|TRBV28
CASSPDRVYGYTF
>16|-|TRBV5-4
CASSNSLAGGSDTQYF
>13|-|TRBV27
CASLRGFSYEQYF
>15|-|TRBV7-9
CASSPSRSSGNTIYF
>11|-|TRBV2
CARGDRVRAFF
>15|-|TRBV11-2
CASSFPSGNPNEQYF
>16|-|TRBV5-1
CASSLSASGAGNEQFF
>13|-|TRBV4-1
CASSLTEHNEQFF
>15|-|TRBV2
CASSLPGQGSYEQYF
>15|once|TRBV27
CASSLRQERRTEAFF
>16|-|TRBV27
CASSFGGYSSYNEQFF
>16|-|TRBV4-1
CASSQAQTGGLGEAFF
>14|-|TRBV27
CASSLRAYTREQYF
>15|-|TRBV11-2
CASSPLAGGHYEQYF
>16|-|TRBV27
CASSSHTTGPNEKLFF
>15|-|TRBV27
CASRTSGQGDYEQYF
>14|-|TRBV11-2
CASSLETGEETQYF
>17|-|TRBV2
CASSEVGGGRRDTEAFF